This T cell receptor (beta chain) was captured in a study of cytomegalovirus exposure and HLA in healthy donors. In the study overall: Early released data comprised some 85 million unique TCRs from HLA-typed donors. Whole-study findings and limits: The authors considered a cluster of highly shared sequence variants likely to be a sequencing artifact. Later on, analysis showed that most CMV-associated TCR beta chains appeared to be HLA-restricted.

PCR was performed using 60 Vbeta and 13 Jbeta primers. Sequencing was performed with immunoSEQ multiplex PCR; in TCRdb, only in-frame clones are kept and a portion is missing. The repertoire includes some 97,000 clones, 76% of them detected once, and under 5% sits in the top ten. V dropped 2 bases and J dropped 6 bases, with 13 bases sitting between them. The CDR3 length is 13 residues. Germline V gives CDR1 GTSNPN, CDR2 SVGIG (reference sequence). There are a few counts of this clone. Its antigen is unidentified. The receptor was derived from a woman between 45 and 60 years old in good health and CMV-seropositive. What was sequenced was PBMCs. The chain couples TRBV30 to TRBJ1-2; unclear D gene. CDR3 nucleotides: TGTGCCTGGAGTATTGAGGAACATAATGGCTACACCTTC. Protein product: CAWSIEEHNGYTF.